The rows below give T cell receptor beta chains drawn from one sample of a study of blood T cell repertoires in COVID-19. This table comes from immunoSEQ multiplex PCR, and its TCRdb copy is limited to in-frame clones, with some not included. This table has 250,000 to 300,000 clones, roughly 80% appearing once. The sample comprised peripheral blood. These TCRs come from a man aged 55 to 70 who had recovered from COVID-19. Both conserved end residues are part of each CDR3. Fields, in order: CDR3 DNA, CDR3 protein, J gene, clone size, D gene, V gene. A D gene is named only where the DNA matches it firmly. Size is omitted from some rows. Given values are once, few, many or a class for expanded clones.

CDR3 DNA: TGCGCCAGCAGCCAGACCCAGGGGGAGCCTTATGGCTACACCTTC
CDR3 protein: CASSQTQGEPYGYTF
J gene: TRBJ1-2
clone size: NA
D gene: TRBD1
V gene: TRBV4-1

CDR3 DNA: TGTGCCAGCATATCGGGGGGGGTGAGCAATCAGCCCCAGCATTTT
CDR3 protein: CASISGGVSNQPQHF
J gene: TRBJ1-5
clone size: NA
D gene: NA
V gene: TRBV6-5

CDR3 DNA: TGTGCCAGCGGAATAGGACAGGGAAGGTTGCGGTATTATGGCTACACCTTC
CDR3 protein: CASGIGQGRLRYYGYTF
J gene: TRBJ1-2
clone size: NA
D gene: TRBD1
V gene: TRBV5-4

CDR3 DNA: TGTGCCAGCAGCCGCCGGGACACAACCTTCACCGGGGAGCTGTTTTTT
CDR3 protein: CASSRRDTTFTGELFF
J gene: TRBJ2-2
clone size: NA
D gene: NA
V gene: TRBV3-1/TRBV3-2

CDR3 DNA: TGTGCCAGCAGTCCGACAGTGAACACTGAAGCTTTCTTT
CDR3 protein: CASSPTVNTEAFF
J gene: TRBJ1-1
clone size: NA
D gene: NA
V gene: TRBV28

CDR3 DNA: TGTGCCAGCAGTTTCGGGGCTAGCGGTTCCACAGATACGCAGTATTTT
CDR3 protein: CASSFGASGSTDTQYF
J gene: TRBJ2-3
clone size: NA
D gene: TRBD2
V gene: TRBV6-5

CDR3 DNA: TGTGCCAGCAGTTTACTTTTTCCCGGGGAGCTGTTTTTT
CDR3 protein: CASSLLFPGELFF
J gene: TRBJ2-2
clone size: NA
D gene: NA
V gene: TRBV12-3/TRBV12-4

CDR3 DNA: TGTGCCAGCGAGGGACAGGGAAACTACGAGCAGTACTTC
CDR3 protein: CASEGQGNYEQYF
J gene: TRBJ2-7
clone size: NA
D gene: TRBD1
V gene: TRBV6-5

CDR3 DNA: TGTGCCAGCAGTTTTGCTGGGGCCGGATACGAGCAGTACTTC
CDR3 protein: CASSFAGAGYEQYF
J gene: TRBJ2-7
clone size: NA
D gene: NA
V gene: TRBV28

CDR3 DNA: TGTGCCTGGAGTGGGGGACAGACTGAAGCTTTCTTT
CDR3 protein: CAWSGGQTEAFF
J gene: TRBJ1-1
clone size: NA
D gene: TRBD1
V gene: TRBV30

CDR3 DNA: TGTGCCAGCAGCCACAGGGCCCTGGGTGAAAAACTGTTTTTT
CDR3 protein: CASSHRALGEKLFF
J gene: TRBJ1-4
clone size: NA
D gene: NA
V gene: TRBV7-9

CDR3 DNA: TGTGCCAGCAGACCTGGGACTTTGAACACCGGGGAGCTGTTTTTT
CDR3 protein: CASRPGTLNTGELFF
J gene: TRBJ2-2
clone size: NA
D gene: NA
V gene: TRBV28

CDR3 DNA: TGCGCCAGCAGTGAAGCTACGTCCTACGAGCAGTACTTC
CDR3 protein: CASSEATSYEQYF
J gene: TRBJ2-7
clone size: NA
D gene: NA
V gene: TRBV10-2

CDR3 DNA: TGCGCCAGCAGCTCCGGTTCCCTCCGCACAGATACGCAGTATTTT
CDR3 protein: CASSSGSLRTDTQYF
J gene: TRBJ2-3
clone size: NA
D gene: NA
V gene: TRBV5-1

CDR3 DNA: TGTGCCAGCAGCCAAGATTGGGCAGGGGTGAACACTGAAGCTTTCTTT
CDR3 protein: CASSQDWAGVNTEAFF
J gene: TRBJ1-1
clone size: NA
D gene: NA
V gene: TRBV4-2

CDR3 DNA: TGTGCCTGGGGGGGACTAGTGGGGCTCACAGATACGCAGTATTTT
CDR3 protein: CAWGGLVGLTDTQYF
J gene: TRBJ2-3
clone size: once
D gene: TRBD2
V gene: TRBV30

CDR3 DNA: TGTGCCAGCAGTGAAGGTCTAGCGGGAGGATTCTCCTACAATGAGCAGTTCTTC
CDR3 protein: CASSEGLAGGFSYNEQFF
J gene: TRBJ2-1
clone size: NA
D gene: TRBD2
V gene: TRBV6-1

CDR3 DNA: TGTGCCACCAGTGATTCGGGACTGGGATTGAATGAGGATGAGCAGTTCTTC
CDR3 protein: CATSDSGLGLNEDEQFF
J gene: TRBJ2-1
clone size: once
D gene: NA
V gene: TRBV24-1

CDR3 DNA: TGTGCCAGTAGTATAGATGCAGGGGGCCTGGAGGAGACCCAGTACTTC
CDR3 protein: CASSIDAGGLEETQYF
J gene: TRBJ2-5
clone size: NA
D gene: TRBD1
V gene: TRBV19

CDR3 DNA: TGTGCCAGCAGCCGGGACAGGGCCGACGAGCAGTACTTC
CDR3 protein: CASSRDRADEQYF
J gene: TRBJ2-7
clone size: NA
D gene: TRBD1
V gene: TRBV12-3/TRBV12-4

CDR3 DNA: TGTGCCAGCAGTGAAGTATTTAGTTCTTGGGCTTCAGGGAATGGGTCCCTCCACTTT
CDR3 protein: CASSEVFSSWASGNGSLHF
J gene: TRBJ1-6
clone size: NA
D gene: NA
V gene: TRBV6-1

CDR3 DNA: TGTGCCAGCAGCCCTGGGCTAGGCTACACCTTC
CDR3 protein: CASSPGLGYTF
J gene: TRBJ1-2
clone size: NA
D gene: NA
V gene: TRBV7-9

CDR3 DNA: TGTGCCAGTAAACGGGGACAGGGCTCCTACGAGCAGTACTTC
CDR3 protein: CASKRGQGSYEQYF
J gene: TRBJ2-7
clone size: few
D gene: TRBD1
V gene: TRBV19

CDR3 DNA: TGTGCCAGCAGCTACGGGACAGCTGAGTACTTC
CDR3 protein: CASSYGTAEYF
J gene: TRBJ2-7
clone size: NA
D gene: TRBD1
V gene: TRBV7-9

CDR3 DNA: TGTGCCAGCAGTCACGGTCTGACAGGGGGCGACGACGGGGAGCTGTTTTTT
CDR3 protein: CASSHGLTGGDDGELFF
J gene: TRBJ2-2
clone size: NA
D gene: TRBD1
V gene: TRBV6-6

CDR3 DNA: TGTGCCAGTAGACAGGGCGGCAACTATGGCTACACCTTC
CDR3 protein: CASRQGGNYGYTF
J gene: TRBJ1-2
clone size: NA
D gene: NA
V gene: TRBV19

CDR3 DNA: TGTGCCAGTAAACAGGGGGGGACCCAGTACTTC
CDR3 protein: CASKQGGTQYF
J gene: TRBJ2-5
clone size: NA
D gene: TRBD1
V gene: TRBV19

CDR3 DNA: TGTGCCAGCAGTTCCGGACTAGCGGGCCGCGGTGGTGAGCAGTTCTTC
CDR3 protein: CASSSGLAGRGGEQFF
J gene: TRBJ2-1
clone size: NA
D gene: TRBD2
V gene: TRBV6-5

CDR3 DNA: TGCGCCAGCAGCTTGGCCCCCCTACTAGCGGGAGGTAGGAATGAGCAGTTCTTC
CDR3 protein: CASSLAPLLAGGRNEQFF
J gene: TRBJ2-1
clone size: many
D gene: TRBD2
V gene: TRBV5-1

CDR3 DNA: TGTGCCAGCAGCTTAGATATGCAGACTGAAGCTTTCTTT
CDR3 protein: CASSLDMQTEAFF
J gene: TRBJ1-1
clone size: NA
D gene: NA
V gene: TRBV11-3

CDR3 DNA: TGCGCCAGCAGCATAAAAGAGACCCAGTACTTC
CDR3 protein: CASSIKETQYF
J gene: TRBJ2-5
clone size: NA
D gene: NA
V gene: TRBV5-1

CDR3 DNA: TGTGCCAGCATCCCCAACTGGGGGCACACCGGGGAGCTGTTTTTT
CDR3 protein: CASIPNWGHTGELFF
J gene: TRBJ2-2
clone size: NA
D gene: NA
V gene: TRBV11-2

CDR3 DNA: TGTGCCAGCAGCTCATACAGGGGGAGCACAGATACGCAGTATTTT
CDR3 protein: CASSSYRGSTDTQYF
J gene: TRBJ2-3
clone size: NA
D gene: TRBD1
V gene: TRBV7-3

CDR3 DNA: TGTGCCAGCGGGGCCGGGGGGAGCGTGAATGAGCAGTTCTTC
CDR3 protein: CASGAGGSVNEQFF
J gene: TRBJ2-1
clone size: NA
D gene: TRBD2
V gene: TRBV7-2

CDR3 DNA: TGCGCCAGCAGCTGGGTTGCCGGGACAGTCCAAGAGACCCAGTACTTC
CDR3 protein: CASSWVAGTVQETQYF
J gene: TRBJ2-5
clone size: NA
D gene: TRBD1
V gene: TRBV5-1

CDR3 DNA: TGTGCCAGTAGTATGGGGACAGGGATGAACACTGAAGCTTTCTTT
CDR3 protein: CASSMGTGMNTEAFF
J gene: TRBJ1-1
clone size: medium-sized
D gene: TRBD1
V gene: TRBV19

CDR3 DNA: TGCGCCAGCAGCTTGGTTAGCCAAGAGACCCAGTACTTC
CDR3 protein: CASSLVSQETQYF
J gene: TRBJ2-5
clone size: NA
D gene: NA
V gene: TRBV5-1

CDR3 DNA: TGTGCCAGTAGTATAGACGGGACACCCTCCTACGAGCAGTACTTC
CDR3 protein: CASSIDGTPSYEQYF
J gene: TRBJ2-7
clone size: NA
D gene: NA
V gene: TRBV19

CDR3 DNA: TGTGCCAGCAGCCCTAGCGGGGGGGTAAAAAACATTCAGTACTTC
CDR3 protein: CASSPSGGVKNIQYF
J gene: TRBJ2-4
clone size: NA
D gene: TRBD2
V gene: TRBV6-6

CDR3 DNA: TGCAGTGCACTTATGGGGGGGGCCCTCCACTTT
CDR3 protein: CSALMGGALHF
J gene: TRBJ1-6
clone size: NA
D gene: NA
V gene: TRBV20-1

CDR3 DNA: TGTGCCAGCAGCCCCCTCCGGGGAAATGAAAAACTGTTTTTT
CDR3 protein: CASSPLRGNEKLFF
J gene: TRBJ1-4
clone size: NA
D gene: NA
V gene: TRBV3-1/TRBV3-2

CDR3 DNA: TGTGCCAGCAGTTTAGGACGAGCGGATGGCTACACCTTC
CDR3 protein: CASSLGRADGYTF
J gene: TRBJ1-2
clone size: NA
D gene: NA
V gene: TRBV12-3/TRBV12-4

CDR3 DNA: TGTGCCAGCAGCCGCAATCCGGACACCTTC
CDR3 protein: CASSRNPDTF
J gene: TRBJ1-2
clone size: NA
D gene: NA
V gene: TRBV7-9

CDR3 DNA: TGTGCCAGCAGCCGAATGACCGGGACAGGGTTCACCGGGGAGCTGTTTTTT
CDR3 protein: CASSRMTGTGFTGELFF
J gene: TRBJ2-2
clone size: NA
D gene: TRBD1
V gene: TRBV5-4

CDR3 DNA: TGTGCCTGGAGTCTTGGGACAGGGGGCTTTCAGCCCCAGCATTTT
CDR3 protein: CAWSLGTGGFQPQHF
J gene: TRBJ1-5
clone size: once
D gene: TRBD1
V gene: TRBV30

CDR3 DNA: TGTGCCAGCAGTTTACTAGTGAGTGAGCAGTTCTTC
CDR3 protein: CASSLLVSEQFF
J gene: TRBJ2-1
clone size: NA
D gene: NA
V gene: TRBV12-3/TRBV12-4

CDR3 DNA: TGCAGCGTTGAAGCAGGGGTGAACACTGAAGCTTTCTTT
CDR3 protein: CSVEAGVNTEAFF
J gene: TRBJ1-1
clone size: once
D gene: NA
V gene: TRBV29-1

CDR3 DNA: TGTGCCAGCAGTGAGGCCAGGGGATCCTACACAGATACGCAGTATTTT
CDR3 protein: CASSEARGSYTDTQYF
J gene: TRBJ2-3
clone size: NA
D gene: NA
V gene: TRBV2

CDR3 DNA: TGTGCCAGCAGCCGCCTGACAGGGAATCAGCCCCAGCATTTT
CDR3 protein: CASSRLTGNQPQHF
J gene: TRBJ1-5
clone size: NA
D gene: TRBD1
V gene: TRBV5-5

CDR3 DNA: TGTGCCAGTACGATCGGGACAGGGTATTCACCCCTCCACTTT
CDR3 protein: CASTIGTGYSPLHF
J gene: TRBJ1-6
clone size: few
D gene: TRBD1
V gene: TRBV10-3

CDR3 DNA: TGTGCCAGCGGGACTGGGTCAGGATCGGACAACAATGAGCAGTTCTTC
CDR3 protein: CASGTGSGSDNNEQFF
J gene: TRBJ2-1
clone size: NA
D gene: NA
V gene: TRBV11-3

CDR3 DNA: TGTGCCAGCAGCTCAGGACAGGGGGCGGAGGGTAAAAAACTGTTTTTT
CDR3 protein: CASSSGQGAEGKKLFF
J gene: TRBJ1-4
clone size: NA
D gene: TRBD1
V gene: TRBV7-6

CDR3 DNA: TGTGCCAGCAGTTCGGGGGTCATGAACACTGAAGCTTTCTTT
CDR3 protein: CASSSGVMNTEAFF
J gene: TRBJ1-1
clone size: once
D gene: NA
V gene: TRBV27

CDR3 DNA: TGTGCCAGCAGCAGACAAGGGGTTCCCGAGCAGTACTTC
CDR3 protein: CASSRQGVPEQYF
J gene: TRBJ2-7
clone size: few
D gene: NA
V gene: TRBV3-1/TRBV3-2

CDR3 DNA: TGTGCCAGCAGTTTATCCTTTTACAATGAGCAGTTCTTC
CDR3 protein: CASSLSFYNEQFF
J gene: TRBJ2-1
clone size: NA
D gene: NA
V gene: TRBV28

CDR3 DNA: TGTGCCAGCAGCTTGGGTCATAGCAATCAGCCCCAGCATTTT
CDR3 protein: CASSLGHSNQPQHF
J gene: TRBJ1-5
clone size: NA
D gene: NA
V gene: TRBV5-5

CDR3 DNA: TGTGCCAGCAGTTTTGGTCCAGGGGGGCGAGGCACTGAAGCTTTCTTT
CDR3 protein: CASSFGPGGRGTEAFF
J gene: TRBJ1-1
clone size: NA
D gene: TRBD1
V gene: TRBV28

CDR3 DNA: TGTGCCAGCCATTCGGACAGGGTCTACGAGCAGTACTTC
CDR3 protein: CASHSDRVYEQYF
J gene: TRBJ2-7
clone size: NA
D gene: TRBD1
V gene: TRBV12-3/TRBV12-4